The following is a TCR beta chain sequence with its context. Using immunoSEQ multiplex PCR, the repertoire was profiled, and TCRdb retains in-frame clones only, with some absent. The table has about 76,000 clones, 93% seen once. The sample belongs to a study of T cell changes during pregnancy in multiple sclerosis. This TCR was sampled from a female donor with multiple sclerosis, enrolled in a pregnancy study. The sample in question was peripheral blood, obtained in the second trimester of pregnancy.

CDR3 nucleotides: TGTGCCAGCAGTGGAGTGATGGGCCCAGATACGCAGTATTTT. Protein product: CASSGVMGPDTQYF. This rearrangement joins TRBV6-1 to TRBJ2-3; D not certain. Germline V lookup: CDR1 MNHNS, CDR2 SASEGT. The CDR3 loop spans 14 amino acids. Trimming shortened V by 4 bases and J by 4 bases, and 12 bases separated the two germline ends.